Included here is one T cell receptor beta chain sequence, with context. Sequencing was performed with immunoSEQ multiplex PCR; in TCRdb, only in-frame clones are kept and a portion is missing. The table lists tens of thousands of clones, more than 85% of them singletons. This sample stems from a study of T cell changes during pregnancy in multiple sclerosis. Germline CDR1 is LNHDA and CDR2 is SQIVND (reference sequence). This CDR3 comprises 15 residues. The trim removed 1 base at V and 0 bases at J, leaving 3 bases unmatched. The gene calls are TRBV19 and TRBJ2-7; 7 nucleotides align to TRBD2. The specimen was CD8+ T cells from peripheral blood mononuclear cells, collected in the third trimester of pregnancy. This sequence originates from a female donor with multiple sclerosis, enrolled in a pregnancy study. Here the CDR3 reads CASSIGSGASYEQYF. The CDR3 nucleotides are TGTGCCAGTAGTATAGGAAGCGGGGCCTCCTACGAGCAGTACTTC.